This passage covers 32 T cell receptor beta chains from one sample sequenced in a study of T-cell reconstitution after alpha-beta-depleted transplantation in children. Unique molecular identifiers featured in how the TCRbeta library was prepared. A single record per CDR3 protein comes from TCRdb applying MiXCR to the PCR reads. Among nearly 250,000 distinct CDR3 sequences listed, around 7.8% were seen once. Material: PBMCs, mostly from graft donor cells, obtained 180 days after TCRalphabeta/CD19-depleted stem cell transplant. The receptor set was obtained from a male patient younger than 18 who had a stem cell transplant for acute lymphoblastic leukemia, so the T cells may come from the graft donor.

This clonotype has at least ten counts. This chain connects TRBV4-3 to TRBJ2-7; D gene uncertain. Trimming shortened V by 1 base and J by 0 bases, and 7 bases separated the two germline ends. The CDR3 contains 14 residues. Germline values: CDR1 LGHNA, CDR2 YSLEER. The CDR3 DNA reads as TGCGCCAGCAGCCAAGCGAAGTTCTCCTACGAGCAGTACTTC. Its translation: CASSQAKFSYEQYF.

This clonotype has at least ten counts. The chain uses TRBV5-1 and TRBJ1-6; 10 bases line up with TRBD1. This CDR3 contains 15 residues. CDR1 is SGHRS and CDR2 is YFSETQ in the germline V gene. The V segment lost 4 bases and the J segment 7 bases; nucleotides outside the gene matches: 5. CDR3 sequence reads: CASSLGTGVNSPLHF. CDR3 nucleotides: TGCGCCAGCAGCCTCGGGACAGGGGTGAATTCACCCCTCCACTTT. Looking up the rest from reference TRBV5-1 and TRBJ1-6 gives the full variable domain: KAGVTQTPRYLIKTRGQQVTLSCSPISGHRSVSWYQQTPGQGLQFLFEYFSETQRNKGNFPGRFSGRQFSNSRSEMNVSTLELGDSALYLCASSLGTGVNSPLHFGNGTRLTVT.

This clonotype showed up just a few times. This chain connects TRBV5-4 to TRBJ2-1; 7 nucleotides line up with TRBD1. The CDR3 is made up of 14 amino acids. Trimming cost V 2 bases and J 11 bases; bases outside gene matches: 10. Looked up from germline, CDR1 is SGHNT and CDR2 is YYREEE (reference sequence). In DNA form, the CDR3 reads TGTGCCAGCAGCTTTTCCGGACAGGCCCTTAAGCAGTTCTTC. Its protein is CASSFSGQALKQFF.

The chain joins TRBV20-1 to TRBJ2-1; D is possibly TRBD2 (5 bases). With 5 bases removed from V and 0 bases from J, the gap between germline ends came to 11 bases. The germline CDR1 and CDR2 sequences are DFQATT and SNEGSKA (reference sequence). The CDR3 has 14 amino acids. DNA for the CDR3: TGCAGTGCTTTCGGGAAGATCTCCTACAATGAGCAGTTCTTC. Encoded protein: CSAFGKISYNEQFF.

This clonotype has a count of ten or more. This chain connects TRBV12-3 or TRBV12-4 to TRBJ2-1; 11 nucleotides line up with TRBD1. The CDR3 totals 16 residues. V gave up 8 bases and J gave up 8 bases; unmatched junction bases: 14. The CDR3 here is CASSMRPGQGGDEQFF. CDR3 sequence (DNA): TGTGCCAGCTCTATGCGTCCGGGACAGGGGGGCGATGAGCAGTTCTTC.

The table lists this clonotype with many counts. The chain combines TRBV11-2 with TRBJ2-2; D remains unclear. V was cut by 5 bases and J by 9 bases, with 10 bases left in between. The germline V gene has CDR1 SGHAT and CDR2 FQNNGV. This CDR3 spans 12 amino acids. CDR3 coding DNA: TGTGCCAGCAGCCCCCCCCTCCGGGAGCTGTTTTTT. As protein: CASSPPLRELFF.

As to this clonotype: A much larger clone lies one base from this, so it may be a read error. This chain uses TRBV7-8 with TRBJ1-1, with a possible D match to TRBD1 (5 bases). Germline CDR1 SGHVS, CDR2 FQNEAQ. The CDR3 is 13 residues long. Trimming stripped 6 bases from V and 4 bases from J, with 12 bases between. The CDR3 protein is CASRQGLLTEAFF. The CDR3 DNA reads TGTGCCAGCAGGCAGGGCCTCCTCACTGAAGCTTTCTTT.

This clonotype was detected once. The V call is TRBV2, the J call TRBJ2-1; D may be TRBD2 (7 bases). Trimming left V 4 bases short and J 6 bases short, with 19 bases between. The CDR3 has 16 amino acids. From germline, CDR1 is SNHLY and CDR2 FYNNEI. The CDR3 nucleotides read TGTGCCAGCAGTGTTGCTTGGGGGGGCGGTGTCAATGAGCAGTTCTTC. Protein: CASSVAWGGGVNEQFF.

This clonotype was seen ten or more times. The chain joins TRBV5-1 to TRBJ2-5; TRBD2 matches at 7 bases. J gave up 5 bases and V 0 bases, and 4 bases lay outside the gene matches. Germline CDR1 and CDR2: SGHRS and YFSETQ. The CDR3 spans 14 residues. CDR3 sequence: CASSLGGGWETQYF. The CDR3 nucleotides read TGCGCCAGCAGCTTGGGCGGGGGATGGGAGACCCAGTACTTC.

This clonotype appeared a few times. The rearrangement uses TRBV2 and TRBJ2-6, with D tentatively TRBD1 (6 bases). CDR3 length: 16 residues. Looked up from germline, CDR1 is SNHLY and CDR2 is FYNNEI. Trimming cost V 7 bases and J 0 bases, with 13 bases left between them. The CDR3 spells CASISLTGSGANVLTF. CDR3 DNA sequence: TGTGCCAGCATCTCCCTGACAGGCTCTGGGGCCAACGTCCTGACTTTC.

This clonotype was picked up many times. The chain uses TRBV5-1 and TRBJ2-1; 9 bases map to TRBD2. The V gene's germline CDR1 is SGHRS and CDR2 YFSETQ. V shed 0 bases and J 9 bases; nucleotides not matched to a gene: 4. The CDR3 runs to 14 residues. The CDR3 nucleotides read TGCGCCAGCAGCTTGGATCCACTAGCGGGTGAGCAGTTCTTC. Translated, it gives CASSLDPLAGEQFF.

This clonotype has at least ten counts. The chain employs TRBV20-1 and TRBJ1-1; D is perhaps TRBD1 (6 bases). Germline CDR1 and CDR2: DFQATT and SNEGSKA (reference sequence). This CDR3 contains 15 residues. The ends were cut back, 1 base at V and 7 bases at J, with 19 bases in the middle. CDR3 region: CSARVNWKPGHEAFF. The CDR3, as DNA: TGCAGTGCTAGAGTAAATTGGAAGCCGGGACATGAAGCTTTCTTT.

Ten or more counts support this clonotype. J is TRBJ1-5 and V is TRBV7-2; the D gene is possibly TRBD1 (6 bases). Germline-derived CDR1 and CDR2 are SGHTA and FQGNSA. The CDR3 runs 14 residues. Between the trimmed V and J ends, which lost 0 bases and 8 bases, there was a span of 11 bases. The CDR3: CASSLATGTKPQHF. DNA for the CDR3: TGTGCCAGCAGCTTAGCGACAGGAACCAAGCCCCAGCATTTT.

This clonotype was seen at least ten times. This sequence joins TRBV7-9 and TRBJ1-6; D ambiguous. The CDR3 runs 14 residues. The germline gives CDR1 SEHNR, CDR2 FQNEAQ (reference sequence). The V end was cut by 5 bases, the J end by 6 bases, with 11 bases between. The CDR3: CASSTRFSNSPLHF. DNA of the CDR3: TGTGCCAGCAGCACCAGGTTCTCTAATTCACCCCTCCACTTT.

This clonotype has ten or more counts. This sequence joins TRBV11-2 and TRBJ2-3, with 8 bases aligning to TRBD2. The V gene end was trimmed by 7 bases and the J gene end by 4 bases; junction bases not matched to a gene: 19. CDR1 is SGHAT, CDR2 FQNNGV, per germline. The CDR3 has 18 amino acids. The CDR3 loop reads CASITMAFGGASPDTQYF. CDR3 coding DNA: TGTGCCAGCATCACTATGGCTTTCGGGGGGGCCTCCCCAGATACGCAGTATTTT.

This clonotype was counted at least ten times. The genes are TRBV2 and TRBJ1-4, with no clear D. V lost 6 bases, J lost 0 bases, and 5 bases lay in between. Germline V gives CDR1 SNHLY, CDR2 FYNNEI. This CDR3 contains 13 residues. The DNA for the CDR3 is TGTGCCAGCAGGGGCTCAACTAATGAAAAACTGTTTTTT. It yields the protein CASRGSTNEKLFF. Variable domain in full (rest from reference TRBV2 and TRBJ1-4): EPEVTQTPSHQVTQMGQEVILRCVPISNHLYFYWYRQILGQKVEFLVSFYNNEISEKSEIFDDQFSVERPDGSNFTLKIRSTKLEDSAMYFCASRGSTNEKLFFGSGTQLSVL.

This clonotype was counted many times. This chain links TRBV18 with TRBJ2-3, with 13 bases fitting TRBD2. The CDR3 is made up of 17 amino acids. In germline, CDR1 is KGHSH, CDR2 LQKENI. The ends lost 5 bases at V and 2 bases at J; junction bases unmatched: 7. Here the CDR3 reads CASSAMTSGGTTDTQYF. CDR3 sequence (DNA): TGTGCCAGCTCAGCCATGACTAGCGGGGGGACCACAGATACGCAGTATTTT.

Many counts were recorded for this clonotype. This chain links TRBV5-1 with TRBJ2-1, with 8 bases matching TRBD1. Losses at the gene ends were 8 bases for V and 9 bases for J; bases not matched to a gene: 13. The CDR3 consists of 14 residues. Germline V gives CDR1 SGHRS, CDR2 YFSETQ. The CDR3 sequence is CARRVSRGLLEQFF. In DNA form, the CDR3 reads TGCGCCAGAAGGGTGAGCAGGGGGCTTCTTGAGCAGTTCTTC.

This clonotype showed up many times. V gene TRBV28 combines with J gene TRBJ1-4, with D maybe TRBD1 (5 bases). Trimming cost V 1 base and J 8 bases, with 17 bases left between them. The CDR3 contains 16 residues. Germline lookup yields CDR1 MDHEN and CDR2 SYDVKM. The CDR3 loop reads CASSLFVTGAGEKLFF. The CDR3 DNA reads as TGTGCCAGCAGTTTATTCGTCACCGGGGCGGGGGAAAAACTGTTTTTT.

This clonotype was detected only a few times. This chain uses TRBV20-1 with TRBJ2-2; D ambiguous. Trimming left V 3 bases short and J 1 base short, with 6 bases between. This CDR3 has 13 residues. Looked up from germline, CDR1 is DFQATT and CDR2 is SNEGSKA (reference sequence). The DNA of the CDR3 is TGCAGTGCTAGCTATGGGAACACCGGGGAGCTGTTTTTT. This translates into CSASYGNTGELFF.

This clonotype was detected ten times or more. The rearrangement joins TRBV10-3 to TRBJ1-2; D call uncertain. The CDR3 contains 13 residues. The V gene lost 0 bases and the J gene lost 3 bases, with 5 bases spanning the gap. Germline V gene data show CDR1 as ENHRY and CDR2 as SYGVKD. CDR3 sequence reads: CAISESRDYGYTF. The CDR3 DNA reads as TGTGCCATCAGTGAGTCGCGTGACTATGGCTACACCTTC.

This clonotype occurred many times. The chain is built from TRBV20-1 and TRBJ2-7, with D uncertain. The V gene lost 5 bases and the J gene lost 4 bases, with 15 bases spanning the gap. The CDR3 has 13 residues. Per germline, CDR1 DFQATT and CDR2 SNEGSKA (reference sequence). The CDR3 DNA sequence: TGCAGTGCTCCGGCCCCTCTCCCTTACGAGCAGTACTTC. Residues: CSAPAPLPYEQYF.

Here the CDR3 DNA reads TGTGCCAGCAGCTTACGGGCTAGAACCACAGATACGCAGTATTTT. Translated, it gives CASSLRARTTDTQYF. The rearrangement joins TRBV5-4 to TRBJ2-3; D not certain. Trimming pared 2 bases from V and 2 bases from J, leaving 12 bases between. CDR1 and CDR2 from the germline V gene are SGHNT and YYREEE (reference sequence). The CDR3 sequence is 15 residues long. The full variable domain, in which reference TRBV5-4 and TRBJ2-3 provide the parts outside the CDR3, is ETGVTQSPTHLIKTRGQQVTLRCSSQSGHNTVSWYQQALGQGPQFIFQYYREEENGRGNFPPRFSGLQFPNYSSELNVNALELDDSALYLCASSLRARTTDTQYFGPGTRLTVL.

This clonotype was seen many times. The CDR3 region is CASSEYGTGPTDTQYF. In DNA form, the CDR3 reads TGTGCCAGCAGTGAATACGGGACAGGTCCCACAGATACGCAGTATTTT. This rearrangement joins TRBV2 to TRBJ2-3, with TRBD1 matching 8 bases. The germline V gene encodes CDR1 SNHLY and CDR2 FYNNEI. There are 16 residues in the CDR3. The junction had 6 bases not matched to a gene; V was cut back by 2 bases and J by 2 bases.

This clonotype was seen at least ten times. DNA for the CDR3: TGTGCCAGCAGCTCCAGGAACTTTGAGCAGTTCTTC. This encodes CASSSRNFEQFF. This chain uses TRBV11-2 with TRBJ2-1; D not certain. The germline V gene encodes CDR1 SGHAT and CDR2 FQNNGV. This CDR3 has 12 residues. Trimming removed 4 bases from V and 9 bases from J, with 10 bases in between.

This clonotype appeared many times. The CDR3 DNA reads as TGCAGCGTTGAGGGTTCTGGACAGGAAGCTACTTACGAGCAGTACTTC. Translated, it gives CSVEGSGQEATYEQYF. The rearrangement joins TRBV29-1 to TRBJ2-7; 7 nucleotides align to TRBD1. After removal of 3 bases from V and 4 bases from J, the junction contained 15 bases not matched to a gene. The CDR3 length is 16 residues. Germline CDR1 SQVTM, CDR2 ANQGSEA.

The chain couples TRBV11-2 to TRBJ2-1, with TRBD2 matching over 9 bases. Germline lookup yields CDR1 SGHAT and CDR2 FQNNGV. This CDR3 is built from 15 residues. J was trimmed by 4 bases and V by 3 bases; bases with no gene match: 4. CDR3 amino acids: CASSFRLAEYNEQFF. For the CDR3, the DNA is TGTGCCAGCAGCTTTAGACTAGCGGAATACAATGAGCAGTTCTTC.

This clonotype was counted at least ten times. The CDR3 region is CASSRVGHPLHEQYF. CDR3 DNA sequence: TGTGCCAGCAGTCGGGTGGGGCACCCCCTTCACGAGCAGTACTTC. This rearrangement joins TRBV27 to TRBJ2-7, with D perhaps matching TRBD1 (5 bases). Germline CDR1 reads MNHEY; CDR2 reads SMNVEV (reference sequence). Trimming took 5 bases from V and 5 from J, leaving 19 bases between them. This CDR3 is 15 amino acids long.

At least ten counts were recorded for this clonotype. The chain recombines TRBV20-1 with TRBJ1-5; D is unresolved. V was cut by 0 bases and J by 4 bases, with 13 bases left in between. From germline, CDR1 is DFQATT and CDR2 SNEGSKA (reference sequence). The CDR3 totals 15 residues. CDR3 nucleotides: TGCAGTGCTAGAGACTCCTGGCAAAGGAATCAGCCCCAGCATTTT. This gives the protein CSARDSWQRNQPQHF.

Concerning this clonotype itself: This may arise from a read error, as a much more abundant clone is one base away. The chain uses TRBV10-2 and TRBJ2-2; tentative D call: TRBD1 (6 bases). CDR3 length: 18 residues. Trimming took off 0 bases at V and 4 bases at J, with 18 bases between the two ends. Germline V CDR1 and CDR2: WSHSY, SAAADI. The CDR3 is CASSESGSGTPCTGELFF. The CDR3 coding sequence is TGCGCCAGCAGTGAGTCGGGTTCCGGGACACCCTGCACCGGGGAGCTGTTTTTT.

This clonotype was counted many times. The rearrangement joins TRBV29-1 to TRBJ1-2, with D unclear. This CDR3 has 12 amino acids. V was pared by 1 base and J by 2 bases, with 5 bases between. Germline V gene data show CDR1 as SQVTM and CDR2 as ANQGSEA. The CDR3 nucleotides read TGCAGCGTTGAAGCAGCCAACTATGGCTACACCTTC. This gives the protein CSVEAANYGYTF.

The J gene is TRBJ2-1, the V gene TRBV11-3; tentatively, D is TRBD2 (6 bases). This CDR3 region has 15 residues. V was pared by 4 bases and J by 2 bases, with 12 bases between. CDR1 is SGHNT, CDR2 YENEEA, per germline. DNA of the CDR3: TGTGCCAGCAGCTACCTAGCGTCCCCCTACAATGAGCAGTTCTTC. Protein sequence: CASSYLASPYNEQFF.